A selection of T cell receptor beta chains follows, all from one sample in a study of response to subunit inactivated influenza vaccine. TCRdb reanalysed the RT-PCR reads using MiXCR and keeps one entry per CDR3 protein. The sample has about 570,000 distinct CDR3 sequences; 11% are singletons. These data are also associated with another study on T cells expressing NK-cell markers.

Sequenced material: PBMCs from blood, taken on the day of vaccination. All receptors come from a man in his fifties or sixties who received an inactivated influenza vaccine. The CDR3 runs from the conserved cysteine through the conserved F or W. Each record gives: J gene, clone size, D gene, V gene, CDR3 protein, CDR3 DNA. The D gene is left open where the match is weak. The size of a clone is reported for some rows only, either as once, few or many, or as a class for expanded clones.

TRBJ2-7 few TRBD1 TRBV20-1 CSAARQGAYEQYF TGCAGTGCCGCTCGGCAGGGGGCCTACGAGCAGTACTTC
TRBJ1-5 few - TRBV27 CASSSPLRNQPQHF TGTGCCAGCAGTTCCCCCTTGAGAAATCAGCCCCAGCATTTT
TRBJ2-3 - - TRBV2 CASNRDPRSTDTQYF TGTGCCAGCAATCGGGACCCCCGTAGCACAGATACGCAGTATTTT
TRBJ2-1 many - TRBV7-9 CASSSRLPGRWDEQFF TGTGCCAGCAGCTCAAGGCTCCCAGGGCGGTGGGATGAGCAGTTCTTC
TRBJ1-2 - TRBD1 TRBV7-2 CASSLAGTGSSKRSGYTF TGTGCCAGCAGCTTAGCCGGGACAGGAAGCTCGAAGCGGAGTGGCTACACCTTC
TRBJ1-1 few - TRBV20-1 CSARVSGGGHTEAFF TGCAGTGCTAGGGTCTCCGGCGGGGGGCATACTGAAGCTTTCTTT
TRBJ1-1 many - TRBV5-1 CASSLVAGTKNTEAFF TGCGCCAGCAGCTTGGTAGCAGGTACCAAGAACACTGAAGCTTTCTTT
TRBJ2-7 - - TRBV2 CASSGQLEAASYEQYF TGTGCCAGCAGTGGACAATTGGAAGCGGCGAGCTACGAGCAGTACTTC
TRBJ2-2 - - TRBV2 CASRDDSHTGELFF TGTGCCAGCAGGGACGACAGTCACACCGGGGAGCTGTTTTTT
TRBJ1-2 few TRBD1 TRBV5-1 CASSLITGGSYGYTF TGCGCCAGCAGCTTGATAACAGGGGGCAGCTATGGCTACACCTTC
TRBJ2-1 few - TRBV2 CASSGGNSNEQFF TGTGCCAGCAGTGGGGGTAACTCAAATGAGCAGTTCTTC
TRBJ1-5 many - TRBV12-3/TRBV12-4 CASSLGISNQPQHF TGTGCCAGCAGTTTAGGGATAAGCAATCAGCCCCAGCATTTT
TRBJ2-7 - TRBD2 TRBV7-8 CASSSRRLSGKSYEQYF TGTGCCAGCAGCTCCAGACGGCTTAGCGGGAAATCCTACGAGCAGTACTTC
TRBJ2-7 - - TRBV4-3 CASSHEWTGAGEQYF TGCGCCAGCAGCCACGAATGGACAGGAGCGGGAGAGCAGTACTTC
TRBJ1-2 - - TRBV6-1 CASSPRTGGYYGYTF TGTGCCAGCAGTCCCCGGACGGGGGGCTACTATGGCTACACCTTC
TRBJ2-4 - TRBD2 TRBV7-2 CASSSPGGAGIQYF TGTGCCAGCAGCAGCCCGGGGGGGGCCGGGATTCAGTACTTC
TRBJ2-5 many TRBD2 TRBV5-1 CASNSGRAVETQYF TGCGCCAGCAACAGCGGGAGGGCCGTGGAGACCCAGTACTTC
TRBJ1-1 - - TRBV7-2 CASSYTTGSNTEAFF TGTGCCAGCAGCTATACCACCGGGTCCAACACTGAAGCTTTCTTT
TRBJ2-3 - - TRBV6-1 CASSEVRSLTDTQYF TGTGCCAGCAGTGAAGTCCGAAGCCTCACAGATACGCAGTATTTT
TRBJ2-7 few - TRBV24-1 CATSDLGYEQYF TGTGCCACCAGTGATTTGGGCTACGAGCAGTACTTC
TRBJ2-1 many TRBD1 TRBV5-5 CASSSASWTGRNEQFF TGTGCCAGCAGCTCGGCGTCGTGGACAGGGAGGAATGAGCAGTTCTTC
TRBJ2-1 many - TRBV29-1 CSVNTAVKYNEQFF TGCAGCGTTAATACAGCGGTGAAATACAATGAGCAGTTCTTC
TRBJ2-1 - TRBD2 TRBV6-2/TRBV6-3 CASSTTISAGGSYNEQFF TGTGCCAGCAGTACTACAATTAGCGCGGGAGGGTCCTACAATGAGCAGTTCTTC
TRBJ2-3 - TRBD2 TRBV5-6 CASSALGGGKGKTDTQYF TGTGCCAGCAGCGCCCTTGGCGGGGGGAAGGGTAAGACAGATACGCAGTATTTT
TRBJ1-5 many TRBD1 TRBV19 CASSVQGAGRQPQHF TGTGCCAGTAGTGTACAGGGGGCCGGTCGGCAGCCCCAGCATTTT
TRBJ2-5 - TRBD1 TRBV29-1 CSGIPLQGAQETQYF TGCAGCGGGATCCCTCTACAGGGGGCCCAAGAGACCCAGTACTTC
TRBJ2-4 few TRBD1 TRBV6-5 CASSYNRGSGIQYF TGTGCCAGCAGTTACAACAGGGGTAGTGGCATTCAGTACTTC
TRBJ2-7 - - TRBV19 CASSPQGGAGVYEQYF TGTGCCAGTAGTCCTCAAGGGGGGGCGGGAGTCTACGAGCAGTACTTC
TRBJ2-1 few TRBD2 TRBV5-6 CASSLSTSGRADNEQFF TGTGCCAGCAGCTTGTCAACTAGCGGGAGGGCCGATAATGAGCAGTTCTTC
TRBJ1-3 few - TRBV12-3/TRBV12-4 CASSFLPGGNTIYF TGTGCCAGCAGTTTTCTCCCAGGAGGAAACACCATATATTTT
TRBJ2-1 many - TRBV6-2/TRBV6-3 CASSYWGGTGENEQFF TGTGCCAGCAGTTACTGGGGGGGAACAGGGGAGAATGAGCAGTTCTTC
TRBJ2-1 few - TRBV6-2/TRBV6-3 CASSRTGLDNEQFF TGTGCCAGCAGTCGTACAGGGCTGGACAATGAGCAGTTCTTC
TRBJ2-1 - TRBD2 TRBV29-1 CSASETSGGVGEQFF TGCAGCGCCAGCGAGACTAGCGGGGGGGTGGGTGAGCAGTTCTTC
TRBJ1-2 few - TRBV5-8 CASERDGLYGYTF TGTGCCAGCGAACGGGACGGACTCTATGGCTACACCTTC
TRBJ2-1 few - TRBV2 CASSEKGVNEQFF TGTGCCAGCAGTGAGAAGGGGGTCAATGAGCAGTTCTTC
TRBJ2-1 many TRBD2 TRBV4-2 CASSQEWGLAREQFF TGTGCCAGCAGCCAAGAATGGGGACTAGCTCGTGAGCAGTTCTTC
TRBJ2-3 few - TRBV6-5 CASSYTSMGDTQYF TGTGCCAGCAGTTACACGAGCATGGGAGATACGCAGTATTTT
TRBJ2-5 few TRBD1 TRBV5-1 CASSIRQGEETQYF TGCGCCAGCAGCATAAGACAGGGAGAAGAGACCCAGTACTTC
TRBJ2-1 - TRBD2 TRBV3-1 CASSQSSGATYNEQFF TGTGCCAGCAGCCAATCAAGCGGGGCAACCTACAATGAGCAGTTCTTC
TRBJ1-1 - - TRBV4-2 CASSQDWKNTEAFF TGTGCCAGCAGCCAAGATTGGAAGAACACTGAAGCTTTCTTT
TRBJ1-1 many - TRBV28 CAGTQGPNTEAFF TGTGCCGGGACACAGGGACCGAACACTGAAGCTTTCTTT
TRBJ2-1 - - TRBV29-1 CSVGLPGQVYNEQFF TGCAGCGTTGGCCTTCCGGGACAAGTTTACAATGAGCAGTTCTTC
TRBJ2-2 - - TRBV24-1 CATSAPGSPAAGELFF TGTGCCACCAGTGCCCCGGGCTCCCCGGCGGCCGGGGAGCTGTTTTTT
TRBJ2-7 - - TRBV5-4 CASRHGTDRGEQYF TGTGCCAGCAGGCACGGGACGGACCGGGGCGAGCAGTACTTC
TRBJ2-7 many TRBD1 TRBV10-3 CAIGWGQTSYEQYF TGTGCCATCGGATGGGGACAGACATCCTACGAGCAGTACTTC
TRBJ2-7 - TRBD1 TRBV10-3 CAISFMPSGQGPYEQYF TGTGCCATCAGTTTTATGCCGTCGGGACAGGGGCCCTACGAGCAGTACTTC
TRBJ2-5 - - TRBV10-1 CASSATGPQETQYF TGCGCCAGCAGTGCCACAGGGCCCCAAGAGACCCAGTACTTC